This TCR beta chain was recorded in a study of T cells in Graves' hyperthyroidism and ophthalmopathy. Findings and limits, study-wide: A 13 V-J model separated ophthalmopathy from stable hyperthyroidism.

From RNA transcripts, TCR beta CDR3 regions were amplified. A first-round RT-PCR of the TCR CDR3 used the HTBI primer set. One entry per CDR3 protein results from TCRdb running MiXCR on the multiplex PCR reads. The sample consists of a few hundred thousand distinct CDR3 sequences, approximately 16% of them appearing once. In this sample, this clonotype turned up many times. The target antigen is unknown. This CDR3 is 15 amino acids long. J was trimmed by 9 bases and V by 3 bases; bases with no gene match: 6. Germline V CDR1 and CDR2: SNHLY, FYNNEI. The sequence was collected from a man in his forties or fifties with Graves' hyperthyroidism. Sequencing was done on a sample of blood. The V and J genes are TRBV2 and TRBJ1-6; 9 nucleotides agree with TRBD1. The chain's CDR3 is CASSDPDRGSSPLHF. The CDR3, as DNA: TGTGCCAGCAGTGACCCGGACAGGGGAAGTTCACCCCTCCACTTT.